Following are 10 T cell receptor beta chains from one sample sequenced in a study of OX40 agonist ivuxolimab in advanced cancers. Library method: the immunoSEQ multiplex PCR assay. This is the immuneACCESS table as TCRdb keeps it, with only in-frame sequences that have V and J called. A part of the clones is gone; compared with another copy, unresolved V genes explain less than half, and the rest is unexplained. Within this sample are tens of thousands of clones, with 89% of them counted one time only. Together, the top ten hold around 0.4% of the sample. Sample: CD4+ or CD8+ T cells sorted from blood, taken in a trial of the OX40 agonist ivuxolimab. These receptors all come from an adult with an advanced solid tumor such as melanoma, head and neck, liver or kidney cancer.

Only a few counts were recorded for this clone. The V and J genes are TRBV7-2 and TRBJ2-7; 7 nucleotides line up with TRBD2. J gave up 6 bases and V 0 bases, and 5 bases lay outside the gene matches. Germline-derived CDR1 and CDR2 are SGHTA and FQGNSA. The CDR3 is 14 amino acids. CDR3 protein: CASSLAWGGREQYF. As DNA, the CDR3 is TGTGCCAGCAGCTTAGCTTGGGGGGGTCGCGAGCAGTACTTC.

The J gene is TRBJ2-7, the V gene TRBV5-5, with 10 bases aligning to TRBD1. The CDR3 totals 15 residues. Looked up from germline, CDR1 is SGHKS and CDR2 is YYEKEE (reference sequence). J was trimmed by 3 bases and V by 5 bases; bases with no gene match: 8. CDR3 DNA sequence: TGTGCCAGCAGTTCTCCTGGACAGGGGGTCTACGAGCAGTACTTC. Its translation: CASSSPGQGVYEQYF.

This clone was found a few times. The rearrangement joins TRBV4-3 to TRBJ1-5; no reliable D call. The CDR3 runs 13 residues. Germline assignment: CDR1 LGHNA and CDR2 YSLEER. V shed 1 base and J shed 4 bases, with 5 bases lying between them. The DNA of the CDR3 is TGCGCCAGCAGCCAAGGCCCAAATCAGCCCCAGCATTTT. It encodes CASSQGPNQPQHF.

The chain couples TRBV5-6 to TRBJ2-6; 8 bases line up with TRBD1. The CDR3 contains 16 residues. The germline CDR1 and CDR2 sequences are SGHDT and YYEEEE. Unmatched junction bases numbered 1, after V lost 0 bases and J lost 2 bases. DNA of the CDR3: TGTGCCAGCAGCTTGGTCAGGGGGCCTGGGGCCAACGTCCTGACTTTC. Its protein product is CASSLVRGPGANVLTF.

The chain recombines TRBV10-2 with TRBJ1-5; D is possibly TRBD1 (5 bases). Trimming stripped 0 bases from V and 7 bases from J, with 13 bases between. Germline CDR1 reads WSHSY; CDR2 reads SAAADI. The CDR3 consists of 15 residues. The CDR3 region is CASSESSGGNQPQHF. CDR3 sequence (DNA): TGCGCCAGCAGTGAGTCTTCCGGGGGTAACCAGCCCCAGCATTTT.

The rearrangement uses TRBV21-1 and TRBJ1-2; the table assigns TRBD1, which was not confirmed against the DNA. TRBV21-1 is labeled a pseudogene. The CDR3 runs 13 residues. The CDR3 protein is CASNPWGRYGYTF. CDR3 nucleotides: TGTGCCAGCAACCCTTGGGGGCGGTATGGCTACACCTTC.

V and J are TRBV2 and TRBJ2-3; 9 positions agree with TRBD2. The ends lost 7 bases at V and 2 bases at J; junction bases unmatched: 16. CDR3 length: 18 amino acids. From germline, CDR1 is SNHLY and CDR2 FYNNEI. Written as DNA, the CDR3 is TGTGCCAGCAAAGGGACCTGGGCTAGCGGGGACTACACAGATACGCAGTATTTT. It yields the protein CASKGTWASGDYTDTQYF.

The V call is TRBV11-3, the J call TRBJ2-5; 7 bases line up with TRBD1. The CDR3 runs to 17 residues. CDR1 is SGHNT and CDR2 is YENEEA in the germline V gene. The V and J ends lost 0 bases and 0 bases, in that order; junction bases with no gene match: 7. CDR3: CASSLDLGQLNQETQYF. For the CDR3, the DNA is TGTGCCAGCAGCTTAGATCTGGGACAGCTAAACCAAGAGACCCAGTACTTC.

The chain is built from TRBV5-1 and TRBJ1-5, with 7 bases fitting TRBD1. The germline CDR1 and CDR2 sequences are SGHRS and YFSETQ. Trimming at V came to 4 bases and at J to 2 bases, leaving 3 bases not matched to a gene. There are 14 residues in the CDR3. Here the CDR3 DNA reads TGCGCCAGCAGCGTAGGACAGGGCAATCAGCCCCAGCATTTT. Protein: CASSVGQGNQPQHF.

The chain links TRBV30 to TRBJ2-6; 14 positions match TRBD2. Germline V gene lookup returns CDR1 GTSNPN and CDR2 SVGIG (reference sequence). The CDR3 extends over 21 amino acids. V shed 3 bases, J shed 0 bases, and the junction held 13 bases outside the gene matches. The CDR3 DNA is TGTGCCTGGAGCCCAGATCCGGGACTAGCGGGAGTTCTCTCTGGGGCCAACGTCCTGACTTTC. Translation: CAWSPDPGLAGVLSGANVLTF. Full variable domain (missing parts from reference TRBV30 and TRBJ2-6): SQTIHQWPATLVQPVGSPLSLECTVEGTSNPNLYWYRQAAGRGLQLLFYSVGIGQISSEVPQNLSASRPQDRQFILSSKKLLLSDSGFYLCAWSPDPGLAGVLSGANVLTFGAGSRLTVL.